The entry that follows covers one T cell receptor beta chain sequence. Source material for PBMCs was about 10 ml fresh peripheral blood. The sample is drawn from a study of T cells in Graves' hyperthyroidism and ophthalmopathy. Amplification of TCR beta CDR3 regions was performed using RNA transcripts as template. An initial round of RT-PCR targeting the TCR CDR3 relied on the HTBI primer set. A single record per CDR3 protein comes from TCRdb applying MiXCR to the multiplex PCR reads. This sample has about 840,000 distinct CDR3 sequences; 35% to 45% occur once, and the top ten carry approximately 10%. The CDR3 contains 15 residues. The J segment lost 11 bases and the V segment lost 0 bases, leaving 11 bases of the junction unmatched. Germline CDR1 is SGHRS and CDR2 is YFSETQ.

The chain uses TRBV5-1 and TRBJ1-5; TRBD1 agrees at 7 bases. The TCR comes from a man younger than 35 with Graves' hyperthyroidism. Sequenced input: blood. DNA for the CDR3: TGCGCCAGCAGCTTGGGGGACAGCTTCCAAGAGACCCAGCATTTT. Its translation is CASSLGDSFQETQHF.